These 4 T cell receptor beta chains share one sample of origin, sequenced in a study of blood T cell repertoires in COVID-19. Only in-frame clones appear in the TCRdb table, and some are missing; sequencing was by immunoSEQ multiplex PCR. Here the sample spans roughly 160,000 clones, 90% to 95% being singletons. Material for sequencing was peripheral blood. The receptors derive from a man aged 50 to 60 with acute or convalescent COVID-19.

V gene TRBV20-1 combines with J gene TRBJ2-7, with TRBD2 as a possible D gene (5 bases). The CDR3 covers 11 residues. Germline V gene sequence: CDR1 DFQATT, CDR2 SNEGSKA (reference sequence). V was shortened by 5 bases and J by 3 bases, with 8 bases between the two germline ends. The CDR3, as DNA: TGCAGTGCTGCTCGGGGCTACGAGCAGTACTTC. Translating gives CSAARGYEQYF.

The V call is TRBV27, the J call TRBJ2-2; 15 positions match TRBD2. V lost 4 bases to trimming and J lost 7 bases; unmatched junction nucleotides: 13. The CDR3 totals 19 residues. Germline CDR1 MNHEY, CDR2 SMNVEV (reference sequence). The CDR3 sequence: CASSSSRGTSGRRIGELFF. The DNA for the CDR3 is TGTGCCAGCAGTTCGTCGAGGGGGACTAGCGGGAGGAGGATCGGGGAGCTGTTTTTT.

The CDR3 region is CASSYTLGTSPQETQYF. CDR3 nucleotide sequence: TGTGCCAGCAGCTACACCCTAGGGACAAGCCCTCAAGAGACCCAGTACTTC. This chain uses TRBV11-2 with TRBJ2-5; possibly TRBD1 for D (6 bases). Trimming stripped 4 bases from V and 2 bases from J, with 20 bases between. Germline V gene lookup returns CDR1 SGHAT and CDR2 FQNNGV. This CDR3 has 17 residues.

The CDR3 here is CASSQGSGGGQGLDYTF. The CDR3 coding sequence is TGTGCCAGCAGCCAAGGTTCGGGTGGGGGACAGGGGTTAGACTACACCTTC. The chain joins TRBV3-1 (or the pseudogene TRBV3-2) to TRBJ1-2, with TRBD1 matching over 10 bases. Trimming at V came to 1 base and at J to 10 bases, leaving 15 bases not matched to a gene. The germline V gene has CDR1 LGHDT and CDR2 YNNKEL (reference sequence). There are 17 residues in the CDR3.